The clone carrying this TCR beta chain came up many times. Antigen unknown. This entry belongs to a study of T cells in Graves' hyperthyroidism and ophthalmopathy. The study's findings and limits: Most clonotypes that expanded in the thyroid above 0.001 also showed up in blood. Ophthalmopathy was identified by the model a median about six months ahead of onset.

The investigators amplified TCR beta CDR3 regions from RNA transcripts. Using the HTBI primer set, a first-round RT-PCR was run on the TCR CDR3. TCRdb reprocessed the multiplex PCR reads with MiXCR, giving one entry per CDR3 protein. Of roughly 200,000 distinct CDR3 sequences in the sample, about 16% are singletons; the top ten hold roughly two fifths. This CDR3 spans 14 amino acids. CDR1 and CDR2 from the germline V gene are MNHNS and SASEGT. With V trimmed by 4 bases and J by 4 bases, 6 bases remained unmatched. This rearrangement joins TRBV6-1 to TRBJ2-7, with 8 bases that match TRBD1. The receptor was isolated from a man aged 40-49 years with Graves' hyperthyroidism. The source material was blood. CDR3 DNA sequence: TGTGCCAGCAGTGGGCAGGGGGCTGGTTACGAGCAGTACTTC. It is translated as CASSGQGAGYEQYF.